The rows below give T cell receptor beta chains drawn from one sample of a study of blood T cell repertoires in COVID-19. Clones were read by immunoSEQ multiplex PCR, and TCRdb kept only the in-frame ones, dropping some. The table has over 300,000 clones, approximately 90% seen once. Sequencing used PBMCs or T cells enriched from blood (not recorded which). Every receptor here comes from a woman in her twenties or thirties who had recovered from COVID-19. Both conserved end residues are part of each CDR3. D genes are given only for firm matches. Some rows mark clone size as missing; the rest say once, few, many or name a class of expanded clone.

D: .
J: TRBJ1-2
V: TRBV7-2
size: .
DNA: TGTGCCAGCAGCTTAAGGTCGGAATACCGGGACTATGGCTACACCTTC
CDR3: CASSLRSEYRDYGYTF

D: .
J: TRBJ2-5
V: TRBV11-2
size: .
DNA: TGTGCCAGCAGCTTACCCAGACAGAAACAAGAGACCCAGTACTTC
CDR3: CASSLPRQKQETQYF

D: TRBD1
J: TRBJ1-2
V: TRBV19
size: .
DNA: TGTGCCAGTAGTCCCCAGACAGGGGGCGCGAGGGGCTACACCTTC
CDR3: CASSPQTGGARGYTF

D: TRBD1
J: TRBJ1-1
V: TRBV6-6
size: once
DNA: TGTGCCAGCAGTCCGCAGACAGGGAATTTAGCTTTCTTT
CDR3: CASSPQTGNLAFF

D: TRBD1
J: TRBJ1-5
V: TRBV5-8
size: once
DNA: TGTGCCAGCAGCTATGGGACAGGGGCGAATCAGCCCCAGCATTTT
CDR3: CASSYGTGANQPQHF

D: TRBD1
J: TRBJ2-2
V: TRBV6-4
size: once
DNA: TGTGCCAGCAGGAGACAGGGCCCCGTGGACACCGGGGAGCTGTTTTTT
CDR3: CASRRQGPVDTGELFF

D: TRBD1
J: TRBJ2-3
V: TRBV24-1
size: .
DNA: TGTGCCACCAGTGATCCCGACAGGGCAGATACGCAGTATTTT
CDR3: CATSDPDRADTQYF

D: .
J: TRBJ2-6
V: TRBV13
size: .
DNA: TGTGCCAGCAGCTTAGCTCTGAGCTCTGGGGCCAACGTCCTGACTTTC
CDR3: CASSLALSSGANVLTF

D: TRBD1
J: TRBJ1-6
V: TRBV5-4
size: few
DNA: TGTGCCAGCAGCCCATGGGCACCGGGACAGGGGGCGGGCGGTTCACCCCTCCACTTT
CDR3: CASSPWAPGQGAGGSPLHF

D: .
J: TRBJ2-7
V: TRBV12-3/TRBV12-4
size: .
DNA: TGTGCCAGCAGCTCCCGGTCGGAGCAGTACTTC
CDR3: CASSSRSEQYF

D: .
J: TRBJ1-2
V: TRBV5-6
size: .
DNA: TGTGCCAGCAGCTTAGGAGCCAACCCCTATGGCTACACCTTC
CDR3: CASSLGANPYGYTF

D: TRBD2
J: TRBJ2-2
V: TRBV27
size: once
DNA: TGTGCCAGCAGCGGGGGGGGACCCGGGGAGCTGTTTTTT
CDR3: CASSGGGPGELFF

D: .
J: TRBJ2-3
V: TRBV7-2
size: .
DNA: TGTGCCAGCAGCCCTAGTAGGGGAACAGATACGCAGTATTTT
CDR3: CASSPSRGTDTQYF

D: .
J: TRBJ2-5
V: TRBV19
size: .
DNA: TGTGCCAGTAGTATCCAAGGGACAACGCAAGAGACCCAGTACTTC
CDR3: CASSIQGTTQETQYF

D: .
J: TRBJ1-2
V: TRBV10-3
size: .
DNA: TGTGCCATCAGCCGAAATCGGGGCTACACCTTC
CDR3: CAISRNRGYTF

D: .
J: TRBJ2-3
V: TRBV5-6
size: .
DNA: TGTGCCAGCAGCTTGGGTGGTGGGGGGGCCGATACGCAGTATTTT
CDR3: CASSLGGGGADTQYF

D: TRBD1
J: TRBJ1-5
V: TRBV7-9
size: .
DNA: TGTGCCAGCAGTCCAGGGGGATCCAATCAGCCCCAGCATTTT
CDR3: CASSPGGSNQPQHF

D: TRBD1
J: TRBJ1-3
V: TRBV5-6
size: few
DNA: TGTGCCAGCAGCCCGGGACAGCTCTCTGGAAACACCATATATTTT
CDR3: CASSPGQLSGNTIYF

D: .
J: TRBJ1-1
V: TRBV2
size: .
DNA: TGTGCCAGCATAGAGGCGGCGGCCACTGAAGCTTTCTTT
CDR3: CASIEAAATEAFF

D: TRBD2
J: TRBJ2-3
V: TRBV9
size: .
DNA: TGTGCCAGCAGCTCGGGACCCGCCAGCGGGGGCACAGATACGCAGTATTTT
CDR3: CASSSGPASGGTDTQYF

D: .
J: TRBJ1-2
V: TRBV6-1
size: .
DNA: TGTGCCAGCAGTGAAGCGCTTCAGGCGAGAAGCGGCTACACCTTC
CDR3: CASSEALQARSGYTF

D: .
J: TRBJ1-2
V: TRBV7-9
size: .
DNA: TGTGCCAGCAGCACCATGGCCGGGGGCTATGGCTACACCTTC
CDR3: CASSTMAGGYGYTF